This T cell receptor beta chain was obtained from a study of blood T cell repertoires in COVID-19. About the study: PBMCs, B-cell-depleted T cells, or T cells provided the cDNA or gDNA that made up the material.

This clone has more than one count but fewer than ten. CDR1 KGHSH and CDR2 LQKENI come from the germline V gene. J lost 0 bases, V lost 5 bases, and 2 bases had no gene match. The CDR3 sequence is 15 residues long. This table comes from immunoSEQ multiplex PCR, and its TCRdb copy is limited to in-frame clones, with some not included. The repertoire holds fewer than 110,000 clones, with about 88% as singletons. The receptor comes from a human donor in a cohort sampled during active COVID-19. The sequenced sample consisted of peripheral blood. The rearrangement uses TRBV18 and TRBJ2-1; TRBD2 agrees at 9 bases. CDR3 nucleotide sequence: TGTGCCAGCTCAGCAGCGGGAGGCTCCTACAATGAGCAGTTCTTC. This sequence encodes CASSAAGGSYNEQFF.